There are a few counts of the clone carrying this T cell receptor (beta chain). What it recognizes is unknown. This entry comes from a study of vaccination effects on CD4 cells after COVID-19. Study-level background: Using viral peptide pools, the ViraFEST assay grew out antigen-specific CD4+ T cells prior to sequencing. It was two doses of either the BNT162b2 or mRNA-1273 vaccine that participants received.

General study points: Missing from the study were early post-infection timepoints, and its convalescent patients were few.

Here immunoSEQ multiplex PCR was the method, and the copy in TCRdb shows in-frame clones only, minus some. The sample has about 70,000 clones; roughly 80% are singletons. Germline loops: CDR1 SGHRS, CDR2 YFSETQ. CDR3 size: 16 residues. V dropped 1 base and J dropped 0 bases, with 10 bases sitting between them. Scientists isolated CD4+ T cells after a roughly 9-day culture period ended. Cultures got half-medium changes with IL-2 on days 3 and 7. The specimen was CD4+ T cells from PBMCs cultured without peptide, collected before COVID-19 vaccination. This clonotype was sampled from a human donor who received a COVID-19 vaccine. J is TRBJ2-2 and V is TRBV5-1; TRBD2 is a possible D gene (5 bases). As DNA, the CDR3 is TGCGCCAGCAGCTTGACCGGACTCGCGAACACCGGGGAGCTGTTTTTT. This sequence encodes CASSLTGLANTGELFF. The full variable domain, with the rest looked up from reference TRBV5-1 and TRBJ2-2, is KAGVTQTPRYLIKTRGQQVTLSCSPISGHRSVSWYQQTPGQGLQFLFEYFSETQRNKGNFPGRFSGRQFSNSRSEMNVSTLELGDSALYLCASSLTGLANTGELFFGEGSRLTVL.